This TCR beta chain was observed in a study of T cells in Graves' hyperthyroidism and ophthalmopathy. Study details: Pretreatment peripheral blood was obtained at initial diagnosis. General study results and limits: Ophthalmopathy stood apart from stable hyperthyroidism in a 13 V-J model. It was a median around 6 months before onset that the model predicted ophthalmopathy.

The V end lost 5 bases, the J end lost 2 bases, and 6 bases lay between the germline ends. The CDR3 covers 12 residues. This clonotype was counted at least ten times. The antigen remains undetermined. Calling Graves' hyperthyroidism stable meant ophthalmopathy did not progress within 18 months. TCR beta CDR3 regions were amplified from RNA. The HTBI set primed first-round TCR CDR3 RT-PCR. TCRdb used MiXCR to reprocess the multiplex PCR reads, holding one entry per CDR3 protein. The table has 800,000 or so distinct CDR3 sequences, 38% seen once. The sequence came from a man younger than 30 with Graves' hyperthyroidism. Sequencing used blood. This chain joins TRBV12-3 or TRBV12-4 and TRBJ1-2; possibly TRBD1 for D (6 bases). CDR3 sequence (DNA): TGTGCCAGCAGTACAGGGAACTATGGCTACACCTTC. Amino acids: CASSTGNYGYTF.